The clone carrying this T cell receptor (beta chain) showed up many times. Antigen: not known. The CDR3 runs to 13 residues. V was clipped by 2 bases and J by 6 bases, with 8 bases between them. This specimen belongs to a study of molecular identifiers for immune sequencing clone quantification. Overall study findings and caveats: Whereas clones above 20 RNA copies held under 1% of naive-cell molecules, they held over 97% of effector molecules.

In the sort, naive CD8 T cells were defined as CD8+CD4-CCR7+CD45RA+. TCRdb re-called the PCR reads through MiXCR, storing one row per CDR3 protein. The sample includes around 43,000 distinct CDR3 sequences, about 19% seen only once; the top ten take roughly 1%. This clonotype was sampled from a human donor in good health. Some libraries in this study had Jurkat cell RNA spiked in. The rearrangement uses TRBV12-3 or TRBV12-4 and TRBJ1-5, with D unresolved. Source material: naive CD8+ T cells from blood, with Jurkat cell RNA spiked in. Stated subset: FACS-sorted CD8+CD4-CCR7+CD45RA+ naive T cells. CDR3: CASSLSAAQPQHF. The CDR3 region has the DNA TGTGCCAGCAGTTTAAGTGCGGCTCAGCCCCAGCATTTT.